The entry that follows covers one T cell receptor (beta chain) sequence. The data derive from a study of blood T cell repertoires in COVID-19. Study at large: Acute-phase and convalescent COVID-19 samples originated in the United States, Italy and Spain. T cells, B-cell-depleted T cells, or PBMCs supplied cDNA or gDNA.

Original analysis: From reference gene primer amplification, estimates of nucleated cell counts were derived. Here immunoSEQ multiplex PCR was the method, and the copy in TCRdb shows in-frame clones only, minus some. For V, J and clone size, that table is used; D and trimming come from the DNA. Of some 110,000 clones detected, about 84% appear once; the ten largest clones hold around 14%. The ends lost 5 bases at V and 4 bases at J; junction bases unmatched: 5. This CDR3 is 14 amino acids long. CDR1 SSHAT and CDR2 FNYEAQ come from the germline V gene (reference sequence). The sequencing input was peripheral blood. This rearrangement joins TRBV7-7 to TRBJ2-3, with 8 bases matching TRBD2. The TCR comes from a woman in her fifties or sixties with acute or convalescent COVID-19. This chain's CDR3 is CASSPPGGADTQYF. CDR3 DNA sequence: TGTGCCAGCAGCCCTCCCGGGGGGGCAGATACGCAGTATTTT.